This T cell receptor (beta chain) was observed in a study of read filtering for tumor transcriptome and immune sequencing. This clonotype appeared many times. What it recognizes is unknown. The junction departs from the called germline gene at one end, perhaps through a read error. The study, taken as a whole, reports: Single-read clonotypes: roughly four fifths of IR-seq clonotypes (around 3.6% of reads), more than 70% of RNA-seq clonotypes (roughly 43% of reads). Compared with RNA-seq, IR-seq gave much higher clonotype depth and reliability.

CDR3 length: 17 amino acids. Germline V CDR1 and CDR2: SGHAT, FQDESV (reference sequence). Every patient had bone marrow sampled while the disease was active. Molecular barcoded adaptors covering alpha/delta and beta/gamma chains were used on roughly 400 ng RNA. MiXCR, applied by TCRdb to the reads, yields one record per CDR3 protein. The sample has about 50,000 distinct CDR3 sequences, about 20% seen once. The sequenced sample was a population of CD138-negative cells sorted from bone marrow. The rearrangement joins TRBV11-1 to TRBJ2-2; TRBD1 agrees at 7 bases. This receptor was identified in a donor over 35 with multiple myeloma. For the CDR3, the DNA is TGTGCCAGTAGCTCTAATCGGGACAGACTAAACACCGGGGAGCTGTTTTTT. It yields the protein CASSSNRDRLNTGELFF.